This T cell receptor beta chain was captured by sequencing in a study of cytomegalovirus exposure and HLA in healthy donors (dated by TCRdb to about 2017). Concerning the study at large: A later analysis indicated that the 130 or so validation repertoires were generated on the platform also employed for the 720 or so repertoires of the first cohort. The study aimed to test whether cataloging public T cell receptors could reveal signatures of past pathogen exposure. Along with the roughly 700-subject first cohort, a separate validation cohort of over a hundred different subjects was used. The study combined high-throughput TCR immunosequencing, statistical association of individual TCRs with disease status, and machine learning to predict cytomegalovirus infection status.

The protocol used for the library was the immunoSEQ multiplex PCR assay. The authors' analysis ran thus. A statistical classification framework was built for diagnosing cytomegalovirus status from the catalog of TCR beta chain sequences. Entries here come from immuneACCESS through TCRdb and include only in-frame sequences with V and J called. Some clones fail to appear in such tables; in the studies checked, an unresolved V gene covers under half of the shortfall, and the cause of the remainder is unknown. The V and J calls and clone size come from that table; D and trimming were worked out from the DNA. The sample table holds roughly 50,000 clones, of which 90% were seen once. Of the sample, roughly 1% is held by the ten largest clones. Results the study describes overall, beyond this receptor: The study listed approximately 150 TCR beta chains as associated with cytomegalovirus. In a later analysis, TCRs clustered in the first cohort were found to also tend to co-occur in the approximately 120 validation repertoires, with around 94% of cluster scores above 0. A later analysis lacked HLA typing for the validation cohort, so it scored co-occurrence in that cohort across all 120 repertoires. In both the original and validation cohorts, the classifier was reported to diagnose cytomegalovirus status with high specificity and sensitivity. In vitro tests confirmed that a few of the cytomegalovirus-associated TCR beta chains recognize cytomegalovirus antigens. While some public TCRs were present in many individuals, most TCR sequences turned up only very rarely across donors. According to the authors, the approach could potentially be generalized to other disease states and immunological phenotypes.

This clone has a single count. Its antigen has not been determined. Per-base qualities were not stored, and no clone one base away is much larger. The CDR3 holds 15 amino acids from the cysteine to the phenylalanine. Left in the record is the CDR3 DNA by itself, 45 bases read in frame from the first base. From the germline V gene (reference sequence), CDR1 is MNHNY and CDR2 is SVGAGI. V is pruned by 1 base and J by 5 bases, leaving 6 bases of the junction without a gene match. The donors belonged to the validation cohort of approximately 130 subjects, which was separate from the approximately 680-subject first cohort.

The chain is assembled from TRBV6-6 and TRBJ2-5, and TRBD2 aligns with 8 junction nucleotides. The source material was PBMCs. This sequence was found in a man younger than 35 in good health and CMV-seronegative. The CDR3 has the sequence CASSYLGLVGETQYF. The nucleotide sequence is TGTGCCAGCAGTTACTTGGGACTAGTTGGGGAGACCCAGTACTTC.